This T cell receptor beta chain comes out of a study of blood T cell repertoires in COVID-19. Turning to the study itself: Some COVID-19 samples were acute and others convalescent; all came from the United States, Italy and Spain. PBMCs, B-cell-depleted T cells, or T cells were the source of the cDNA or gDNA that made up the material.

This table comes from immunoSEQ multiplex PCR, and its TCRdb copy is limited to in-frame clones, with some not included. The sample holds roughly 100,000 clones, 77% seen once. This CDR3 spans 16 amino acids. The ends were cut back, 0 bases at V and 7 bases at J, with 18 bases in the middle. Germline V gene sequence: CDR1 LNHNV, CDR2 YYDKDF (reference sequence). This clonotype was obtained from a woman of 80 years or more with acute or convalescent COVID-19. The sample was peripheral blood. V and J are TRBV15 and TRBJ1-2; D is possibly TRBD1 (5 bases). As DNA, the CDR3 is TGTGCCACCAGCAGAGATGACGGGTTTGGGGGGTTTGGCTACACCTTC. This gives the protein CATSRDDGFGGFGYTF.